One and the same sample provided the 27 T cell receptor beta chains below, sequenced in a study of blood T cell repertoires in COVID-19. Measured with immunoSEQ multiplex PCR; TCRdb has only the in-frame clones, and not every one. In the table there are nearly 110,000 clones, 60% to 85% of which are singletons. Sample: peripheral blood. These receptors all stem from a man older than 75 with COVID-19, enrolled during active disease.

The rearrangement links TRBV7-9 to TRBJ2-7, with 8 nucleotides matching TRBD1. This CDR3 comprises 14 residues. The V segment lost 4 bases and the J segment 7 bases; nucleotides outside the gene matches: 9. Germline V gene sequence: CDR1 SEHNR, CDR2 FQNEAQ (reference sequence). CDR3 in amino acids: CASSWVRTGYEQYF. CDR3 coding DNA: TGTGCCAGCAGCTGGGTACGGACAGGGTATGAGCAGTACTTC.

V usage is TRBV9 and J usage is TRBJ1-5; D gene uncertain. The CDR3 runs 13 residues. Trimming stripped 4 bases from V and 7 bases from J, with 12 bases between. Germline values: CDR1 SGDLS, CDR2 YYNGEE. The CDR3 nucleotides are TGTGCCAGCAGCCCCCCGGTGAGGCAGCCCCAGCATTTT. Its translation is CASSPPVRQPQHF.

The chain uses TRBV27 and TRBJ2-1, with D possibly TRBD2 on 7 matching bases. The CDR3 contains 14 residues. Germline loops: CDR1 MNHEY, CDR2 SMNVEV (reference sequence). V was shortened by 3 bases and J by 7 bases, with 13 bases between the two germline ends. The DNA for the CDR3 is TGTGCCAGCAGTTTCGTGGGAGGGGGGAATGAGCAGTTCTTC. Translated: CASSFVGGGNEQFF.

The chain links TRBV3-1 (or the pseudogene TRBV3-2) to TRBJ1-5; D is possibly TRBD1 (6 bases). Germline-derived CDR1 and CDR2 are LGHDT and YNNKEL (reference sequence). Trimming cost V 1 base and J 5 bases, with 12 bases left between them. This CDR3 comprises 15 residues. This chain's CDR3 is CASSQGGRRDQPQHF. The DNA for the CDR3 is TGTGCCAGCAGCCAAGGGGGGCGAAGGGATCAGCCCCAGCATTTT.

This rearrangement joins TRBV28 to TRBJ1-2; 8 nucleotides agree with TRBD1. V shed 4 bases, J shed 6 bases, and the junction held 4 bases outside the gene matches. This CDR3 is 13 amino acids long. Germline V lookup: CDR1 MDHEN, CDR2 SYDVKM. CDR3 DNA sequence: TGTGCCAGCAGTTCAAGGACAGGGAATGGCTACACCTTC. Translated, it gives CASSSRTGNGYTF.

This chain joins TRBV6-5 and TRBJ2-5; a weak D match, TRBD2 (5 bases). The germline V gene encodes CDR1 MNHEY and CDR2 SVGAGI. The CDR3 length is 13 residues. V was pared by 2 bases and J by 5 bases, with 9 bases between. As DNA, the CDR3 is TGTGCCAGCAGTTACGGGAGTTCTGAGACCCAGTACTTC. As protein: CASSYGSSETQYF.

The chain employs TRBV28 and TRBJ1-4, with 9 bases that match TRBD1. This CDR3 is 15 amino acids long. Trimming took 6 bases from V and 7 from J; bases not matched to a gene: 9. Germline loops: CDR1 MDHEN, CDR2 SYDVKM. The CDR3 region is CASSLGGTGTEKLFF. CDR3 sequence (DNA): TGTGCCAGCAGCTTAGGAGGGACAGGGACTGAAAAACTGTTTTTT.

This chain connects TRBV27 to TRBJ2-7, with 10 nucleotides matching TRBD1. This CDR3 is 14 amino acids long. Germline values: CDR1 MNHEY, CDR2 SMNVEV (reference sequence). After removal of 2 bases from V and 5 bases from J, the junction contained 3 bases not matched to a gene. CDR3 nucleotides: TGTGCCAGCAGTTTAACGGGACAGGGGAACGAGCAGTACTTC. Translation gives CASSLTGQGNEQYF.

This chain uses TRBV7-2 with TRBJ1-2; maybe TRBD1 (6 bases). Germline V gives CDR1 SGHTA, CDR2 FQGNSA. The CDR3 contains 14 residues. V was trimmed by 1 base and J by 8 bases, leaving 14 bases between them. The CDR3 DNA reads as TGTGCCAGCAGCTTAGACTGGGGGCGCGGAGGCTACACCTTC. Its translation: CASSLDWGRGGYTF.

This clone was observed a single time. The CDR3 spells CASSLRAGGMFF. CDR3 sequence (DNA): TGTGCCAGCAGTTTGAGGGCGGGAGGAATGTTCTTC. The chain recombines TRBV12-3 or TRBV12-4 with TRBJ2-1; 8 nucleotides line up with TRBD2. The J segment lost 15 bases and the V segment lost 3 bases, leaving 7 bases of the junction unmatched. The CDR3 has 12 amino acids.

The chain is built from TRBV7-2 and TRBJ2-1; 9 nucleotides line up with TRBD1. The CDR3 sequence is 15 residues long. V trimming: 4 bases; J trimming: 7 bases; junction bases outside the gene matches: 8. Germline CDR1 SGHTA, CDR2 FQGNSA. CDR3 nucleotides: TGTGCCAGCAGCTCGACAGGGGGAGTGGGGAATGAGCAGTTCTTC. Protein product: CASSSTGGVGNEQFF.

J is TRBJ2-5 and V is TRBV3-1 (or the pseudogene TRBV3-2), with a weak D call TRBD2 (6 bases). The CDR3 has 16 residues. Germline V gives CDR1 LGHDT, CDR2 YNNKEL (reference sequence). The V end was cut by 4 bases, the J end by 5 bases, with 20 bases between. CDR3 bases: TGTGCCAGCAGCCCGAACCCAGGAGGGCCGGGGGAGACCCAGTACTTC. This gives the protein CASSPNPGGPGETQYF.

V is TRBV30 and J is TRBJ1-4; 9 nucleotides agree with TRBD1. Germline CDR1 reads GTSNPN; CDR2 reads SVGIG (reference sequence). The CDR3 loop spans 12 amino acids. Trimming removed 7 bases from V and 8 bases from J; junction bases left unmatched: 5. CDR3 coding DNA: TGTGCCTTGGACAGGGGAGGGGAAAAACTGTTTTTT. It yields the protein CALDRGGEKLFF. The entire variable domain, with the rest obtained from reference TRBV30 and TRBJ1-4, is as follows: SQTIHQWPATLVQPVGSPLSLECTVEGTSNPNLYWYRQAAGRGLQLLFYSVGIGQISSEVPQNLSASRPQDRQFILSSKKLLLSDSGFYLCALDRGGEKLFFGSGTQLSVL.

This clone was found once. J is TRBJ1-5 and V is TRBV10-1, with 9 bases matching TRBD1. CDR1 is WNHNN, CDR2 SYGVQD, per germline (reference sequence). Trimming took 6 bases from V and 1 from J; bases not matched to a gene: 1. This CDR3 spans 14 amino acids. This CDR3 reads CASRGQGSNQPQHF. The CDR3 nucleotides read TGCGCCAGCAGAGGACAGGGGAGCAATCAGCCCCAGCATTTT.

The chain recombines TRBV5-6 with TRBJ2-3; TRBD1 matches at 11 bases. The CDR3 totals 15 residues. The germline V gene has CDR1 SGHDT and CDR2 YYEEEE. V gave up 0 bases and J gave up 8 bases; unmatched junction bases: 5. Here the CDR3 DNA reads TGTGCCAGCAGCTTGGCGGGACAGGGGGTAGGTACGCAGTATTTT. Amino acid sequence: CASSLAGQGVGTQYF.

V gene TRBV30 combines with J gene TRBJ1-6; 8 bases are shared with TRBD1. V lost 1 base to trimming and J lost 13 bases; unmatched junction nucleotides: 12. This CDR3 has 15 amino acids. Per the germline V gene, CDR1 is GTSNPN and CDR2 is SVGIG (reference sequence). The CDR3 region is CAWSAGTGQIWPLHF. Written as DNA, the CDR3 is TGTGCCTGGAGTGCCGGGACAGGACAAATTTGGCCCCTCCACTTT.

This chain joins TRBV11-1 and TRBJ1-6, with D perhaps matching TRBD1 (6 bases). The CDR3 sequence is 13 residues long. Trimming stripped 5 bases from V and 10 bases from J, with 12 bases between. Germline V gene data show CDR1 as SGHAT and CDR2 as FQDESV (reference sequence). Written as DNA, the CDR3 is TGTGCCAGCAGCGTTGTACAGGGATCACCCCTCCACTTT. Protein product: CASSVVQGSPLHF.

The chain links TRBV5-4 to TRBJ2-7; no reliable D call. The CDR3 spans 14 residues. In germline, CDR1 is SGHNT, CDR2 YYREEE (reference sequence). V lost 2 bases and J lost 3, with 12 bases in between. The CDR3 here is CASSFGSTYYEQYF. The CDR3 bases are TGTGCCAGCAGCTTCGGGTCGACGTACTACGAGCAGTACTTC.

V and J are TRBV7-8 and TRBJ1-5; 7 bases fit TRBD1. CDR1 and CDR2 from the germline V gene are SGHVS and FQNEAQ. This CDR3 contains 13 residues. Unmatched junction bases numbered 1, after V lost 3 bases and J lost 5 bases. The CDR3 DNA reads TGTGCCAGCAGCTTTGACAGGGATCAGCCCCAGCATTTT. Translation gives CASSFDRDQPQHF.

The CDR3: CASRRTGVETQYF. The DNA of the CDR3 is TGTGCCAGCAGACGGACAGGGGTCGAGACCCAGTACTTC. The chain employs TRBV27 and TRBJ2-5; 9 bases line up with TRBD1. V trimming: 6 bases; J trimming: 5 bases; junction bases outside the gene matches: 4. This CDR3 region has 13 residues. CDR1 is MNHEY and CDR2 is SMNVEV in the germline V gene (reference sequence).

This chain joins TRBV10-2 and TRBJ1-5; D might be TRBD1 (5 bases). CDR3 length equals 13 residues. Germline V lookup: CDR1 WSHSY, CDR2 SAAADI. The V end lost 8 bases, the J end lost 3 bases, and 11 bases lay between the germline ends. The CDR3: CASSGLTNQPQHF. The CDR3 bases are TGCGCCAGCTCGGGACTGACCAATCAGCCCCAGCATTTT.

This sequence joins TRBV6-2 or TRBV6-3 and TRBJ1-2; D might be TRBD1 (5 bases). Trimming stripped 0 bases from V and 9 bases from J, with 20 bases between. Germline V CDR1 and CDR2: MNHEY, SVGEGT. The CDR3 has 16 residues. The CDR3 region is CASSYSRVSGGARYTF. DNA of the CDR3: TGTGCCAGCAGTTACTCGCGAGTTTCCGGGGGAGCGCGCTACACCTTC.

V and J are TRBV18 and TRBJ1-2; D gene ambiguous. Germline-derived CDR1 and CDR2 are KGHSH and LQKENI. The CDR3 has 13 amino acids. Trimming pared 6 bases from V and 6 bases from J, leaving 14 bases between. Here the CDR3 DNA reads TGTGCCAGCTCCCTTCGGAGGGAGGATGGCTACACCTTC. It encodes CASSLRREDGYTF.

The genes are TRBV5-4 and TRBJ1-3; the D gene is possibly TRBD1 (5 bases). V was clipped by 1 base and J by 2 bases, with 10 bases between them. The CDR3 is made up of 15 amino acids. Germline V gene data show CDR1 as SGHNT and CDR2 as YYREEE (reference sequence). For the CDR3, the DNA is TGTGCCAGCAGCTTGATGGGGCTCCCTGGAAACACCATATATTTT. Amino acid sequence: CASSLMGLPGNTIYF. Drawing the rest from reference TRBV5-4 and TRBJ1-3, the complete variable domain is ETGVTQSPTHLIKTRGQQVTLRCSSQSGHNTVSWYQQALGQGPQFIFQYYREEENGRGNFPPRFSGLQFPNYSSELNVNALELDDSALYLCASSLMGLPGNTIYFGEGSWLTVV.

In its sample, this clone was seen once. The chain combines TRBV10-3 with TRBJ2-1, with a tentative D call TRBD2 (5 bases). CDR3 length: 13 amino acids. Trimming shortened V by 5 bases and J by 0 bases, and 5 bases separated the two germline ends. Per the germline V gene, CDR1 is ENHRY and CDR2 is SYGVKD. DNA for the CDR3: TGTGCCATCAGTAGCGGCTCCTACAATGAGCAGTTCTTC. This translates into CAISSGSYNEQFF.

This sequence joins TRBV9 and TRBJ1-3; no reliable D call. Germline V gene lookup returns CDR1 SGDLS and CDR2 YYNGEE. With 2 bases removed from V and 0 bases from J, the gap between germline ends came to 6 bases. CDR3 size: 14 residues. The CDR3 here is CASSVGSSGNTIYF. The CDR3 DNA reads TGTGCCAGCAGCGTCGGGAGCTCTGGAAACACCATATATTTT.

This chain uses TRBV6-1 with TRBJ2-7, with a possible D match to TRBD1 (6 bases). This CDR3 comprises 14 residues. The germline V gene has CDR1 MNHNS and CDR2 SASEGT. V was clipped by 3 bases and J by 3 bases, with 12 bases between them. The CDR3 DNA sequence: TGTGCCAGCAGTGATTGGGACAAAATCTACGAGCAGTACTTC. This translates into CASSDWDKIYEQYF.